This entry lists 6 T cell receptor beta chains sequenced from one sample in a study of molecular identifiers for immune sequencing clone quantification. TCRdb independently ran MiXCR on the PCR reads; one entry per CDR3 protein. The table records about 630,000 distinct CDR3 sequences, about 25% of them present only once. Sequencing was performed on naive CD8+ T cells from blood, with Jurkat cell RNA spiked in. Subset of the sample: FACS-sorted CD8+CD4-CCR7+CD45RA+ naive T cells. The receptors were gathered from a human donor in good health. Some libraries in this study had Jurkat cell RNA spiked in.

This clonotype was counted at least ten times. The junction departs from germline at one end; a sequencing error may be responsible. The chain uses TRBV29-1 and TRBJ2-7; tentatively, D is TRBD2 (6 bases). This CDR3 is 11 amino acids long. The germline gives CDR1 SQVTM, CDR2 ANQGSEA. CDR3: CSAEIRGEQYF. As DNA, the CDR3 is TGCAGCGCTGAAATTCGGGGGGAGCAGTACTTC.

This clonotype was detected a few times. The chain is built from TRBV7-9 and TRBJ1-6, with 7 bases that match TRBD1. CDR3 length: 14 amino acids. The V gene end was trimmed by 6 bases and the J gene end by 7 bases; junction bases not matched to a gene: 6. In germline, CDR1 is SEHNR, CDR2 FQNEAQ (reference sequence). The CDR3 sequence is CASSTGQSNSPLHF. CDR3 DNA: TGTGCCAGCAGTACGGGACAGTCAAATTCACCCCTCCACTTT.

Comments on this clonotype: A single base separates this from a much larger clone, so it may be a read error. CDR3 sequence reads: CASAASAITDTQYF. CDR3 in DNA: TGTGCCAGCGCCGCTAGCGCGATCACAGATACGCAGTATTTT. The V gene is TRBV2, the J gene TRBJ2-3, with a possible D match to TRBD2 (6 bases). The germline gives CDR1 SNHLY, CDR2 FYNNEI. V was shortened by 8 bases and J by 2 bases, with 14 bases between the two germline ends. This CDR3 comprises 14 residues. Filled out from reference TRBV2 and TRBJ2-3, the complete variable domain reads EPEVTQTPSHQVTQMGQEVILRCVPISNHLYFYWYRQILGQKVEFLVSFYNNEISEKSEIFDDQFSVERPDGSNFTLKIRSTKLEDSAMYFCASAASAITDTQYFGPGTRLTVL.

As regards this clonotype: This sequence may be a read error, since a much larger clone differs from it by one base. The chain uses TRBV7-9 and TRBJ2-3; maybe TRBD2 (6 bases). This CDR3 has 15 residues. The V end lost 5 bases, the J end lost 4 bases, and 16 bases lay between the germline ends. Germline V gives CDR1 SEHNR, CDR2 FQNEAQ (reference sequence). This CDR3 is CASSAWPSVADTQYF. For the CDR3, the DNA is TGTGCCAGCAGCGCCTGGCCTAGCGTGGCAGATACGCAGTATTTT.

This clonotype was observed a few times. The genes are TRBV11-2 and TRBJ1-3, with TRBD1 identical over 8 bases. Per the germline V gene, CDR1 is SGHAT and CDR2 is FQNNGV. There are 16 residues in the CDR3. The J segment lost 2 bases and the V segment lost 1 base, leaving 4 bases of the junction unmatched. The CDR3, as DNA: TGTGCCAGCAGCTTAGGCCCGGGACAGGCTGGAAACACCATATATTTT. It translates to CASSLGPGQAGNTIYF.

The V call is TRBV25-1, the J call TRBJ2-7; 7 nucleotides align to TRBD1. This CDR3 region has 13 residues. The trim removed 5 bases at V and 9 bases at J, leaving 10 bases unmatched. Germline V CDR1 and CDR2: MGHDK, SYGVNS. In DNA form, the CDR3 reads TGTGCCAGCAGTAAGACAGGGAAGCACGGGCAGTACTTC. This gives the protein CASSKTGKHGQYF.